This TCR beta chain was sequenced during a study of T-cell reconstitution after alpha-beta-depleted transplantation in children. General study findings and limits: After one year, T-cell counts and TCRbeta diversity mostly came from new T cells. Reportedly, alpha-beta T cells present about two months post-transplant originated from several hundred expanded clones of graft origin. Recipient T cells and thymic progenitors that survived gave rise to the high TCRbeta diversity observed at day 60 in some patients.

V was clipped by 4 bases and J by 4 bases; unmatched bases: 10. This CDR3 region has 17 residues. Germline V CDR1 and CDR2: LGHNA, YSLEER. For this clonotype: Its antigen is unidentified.

A library of TCRbeta sequences, prepared with unique molecular identifiers, was generated. In TCRdb, the PCR reads were re-called with MiXCR into one record per CDR3 protein. Counted here are about 300,000 distinct CDR3 sequences, about 9.5% occurring once; the ten biggest clones make up approximately 7.6%. This chain connects TRBV4-3 to TRBJ2-1; TRBD1 matches at 10 bases. This sample comprised PBMCs, obtained before TCRalphabeta/CD19-depleted stem cell transplant. This TCR derives from a boy under two years old with acute myeloid leukemia, due to receive a stem cell transplant. The CDR3 DNA follows: TGCGCCAGCAGCCGTCGAAGTGGGACAGGGGTTTACAATGAGCAGTTCTTC. Protein product: CASSRRSGTGVYNEQFF.